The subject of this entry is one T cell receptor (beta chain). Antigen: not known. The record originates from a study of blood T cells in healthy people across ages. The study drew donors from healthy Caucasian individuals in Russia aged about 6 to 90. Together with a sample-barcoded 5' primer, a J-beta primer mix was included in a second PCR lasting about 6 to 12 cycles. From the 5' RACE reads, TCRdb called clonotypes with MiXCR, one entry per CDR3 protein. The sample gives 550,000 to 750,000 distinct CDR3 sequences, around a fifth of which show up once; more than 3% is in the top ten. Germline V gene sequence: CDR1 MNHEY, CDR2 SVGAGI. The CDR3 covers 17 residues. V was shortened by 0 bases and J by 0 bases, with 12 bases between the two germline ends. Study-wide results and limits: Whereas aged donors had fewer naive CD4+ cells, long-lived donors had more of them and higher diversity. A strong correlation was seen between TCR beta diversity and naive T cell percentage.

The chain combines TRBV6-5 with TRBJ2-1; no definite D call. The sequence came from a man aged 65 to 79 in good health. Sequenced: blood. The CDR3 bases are TGTGCCAGCAGTTACTCGGCAGAACCCTCCTCCTACAATGAGCAGTTCTTC. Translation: CASSYSAEPSSYNEQFF.